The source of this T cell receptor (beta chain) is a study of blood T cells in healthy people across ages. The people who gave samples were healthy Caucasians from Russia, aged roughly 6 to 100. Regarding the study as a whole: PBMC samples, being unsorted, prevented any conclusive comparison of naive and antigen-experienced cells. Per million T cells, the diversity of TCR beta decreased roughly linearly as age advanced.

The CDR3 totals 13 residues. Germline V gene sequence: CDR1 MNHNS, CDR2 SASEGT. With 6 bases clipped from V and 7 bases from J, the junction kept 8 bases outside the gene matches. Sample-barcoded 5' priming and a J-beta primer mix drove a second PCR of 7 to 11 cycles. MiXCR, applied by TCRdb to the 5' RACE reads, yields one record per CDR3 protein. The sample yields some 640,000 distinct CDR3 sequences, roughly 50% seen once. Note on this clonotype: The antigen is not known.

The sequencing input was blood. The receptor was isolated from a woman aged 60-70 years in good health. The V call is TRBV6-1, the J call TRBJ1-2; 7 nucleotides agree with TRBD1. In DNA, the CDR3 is TGTGCCAGCAGCCAGGGGGTAATCACTGGCTACACCTTC. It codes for CASSQGVITGYTF.